These T cell receptor beta chains were read from a single sample in a study of identical twins. TCRdb re-called the 5' RACE reads with MiXCR, one entry per CDR3 protein. The repertoire consists of 550,000 to 800,000 distinct CDR3 sequences, with 7.1% occurring once and the leading ten covering roughly 1.6%. The sample also formed part of further work on yellow fever vaccine responses in identical twins.

The sequenced material came from PBMCs. The receptors shown here come from a young woman in good health. Both conserved end residues are part of each CDR3. D genes are given only for firm matches. The size of a clone is reported for some rows only, either as once, few or many, or as a class for expanded clones.

V	J	size	D	DNA	CDR3
TRBV29-1	TRBJ1-1	few	.	TGCAGCGTTGAAGTATGGGCCGACACTGAAGCTTTCTTT	CSVEVWADTEAFF
TRBV6-5	TRBJ1-6	.	.	TGTGCCAGTAATACCCGTAATTCACCCCTCCACTTT	CASNTRNSPLHF
TRBV10-2	TRBJ1-2	many	TRBD1	TGCGCCAGCAGTGAGTCCCCTCGACAGGGAGCTAACTATGGCTACACCTTC	CASSESPRQGANYGYTF
TRBV6-2/TRBV6-3	TRBJ2-1	many	.	TGTGCCAGCAGTTACTCCAATGCACTAAGGCACAATGAGCAGTTCTTC	CASSYSNALRHNEQFF
TRBV29-1	TRBJ2-1	few	.	TGCAGCGTTGACGGCAGCCCAAACTCCTACAATGAGCAGTTCTTC	CSVDGSPNSYNEQFF
TRBV12-3/TRBV12-4	TRBJ2-4	many	.	TGTGCCAGCAGCCCATACCAATGGGATGAGGAAAACATTCAGTACTTC	CASSPYQWDEENIQYF
TRBV20-1	TRBJ1-1	.	.	TGCAGTGCTAGGGGGATTACAAAGCCGAACACTGAAGCTTTCTTT	CSARGITKPNTEAFF
TRBV12-3/TRBV12-4	TRBJ2-3	.	TRBD1	TGTGCCTTCTGTTTAATTGGGCTTGGGACAGGCTTGGCAGATACGCAGTATTTT	CAFCLIGLGTGLADTQYF
TRBV7-9	TRBJ2-1	many	TRBD2	TGTGCCAGCAGCTTAGGCGGGGGGGCTACAAATGAGCAGTTCTTC	CASSLGGGATNEQFF
TRBV7-6	TRBJ2-5	few	TRBD2	TGTGCCAGCAGCTTACATACTAGCGGGAGGGCCGTAGAGACCCAGTACTTC	CASSLHTSGRAVETQYF
TRBV7-3	TRBJ2-6	.	.	TGTGCCAGCAGCGCCTTAAGAGGTGGGGCCAACGTCCTGACTTTC	CASSALRGGANVLTF
TRBV12-3/TRBV12-4	TRBJ1-2	many	TRBD1	TGTGCCAGCAGCGAGCGACAGGGGGCGCGTGGCTACACCTTC	CASSERQGARGYTF
TRBV20-1	TRBJ2-2	many	.	TGCAGTGCTAGAGACCGGACCACCGGGGAGCTGTTTTTT	CSARDRTTGELFF
TRBV27	TRBJ2-2	.	TRBD1	TGTGCCAACCTCATGGGGACAGGGACGATAAGGGCCGGGGAGCTGTTTTTT	CANLMGTGTIRAGELFF
TRBV5-1	TRBJ1-1	.	.	TGCGCCAGCAGACGATTGGACAGCATGAACACTGAAGCTTTCTTT	CASRRLDSMNTEAFF
TRBV7-2	TRBJ2-3	few	.	TGTGCCAGCAGCCGACTCCCAAGGGTTAGCACAGATACGCAGTATTTT	CASSRLPRVSTDTQYF